The present entry profiles one T cell receptor beta chain with its context. The DNA is left out, because the CDR3 cannot be placed on it with certainty; the CDR3 is given as TCRdb lists it. The source of the sample is a study of blood T cell repertoires in COVID-19. Study-wide background: Italy, Spain and the United States were the sources of the convalescent and acute COVID-19 samples.

The CDR3 is 18 amino acids long, termini counted. In germline, CDR1 is MGHRA, CDR2 YSYEKL. Assay used: immunoSEQ multiplex PCR; TCRdb lists only in-frame clones, some missing. The sample includes roughly 400,000 clones, around 91% of them seen just once. Adults between roughly 18 and 90 years of age took part from 24 US areas. Cohort 3 donors were reported recovered after two negative PCRs, clearance, or symptom resolution. The sequencing sample was made of PBMCs or T cells enriched from blood (not recorded which). The rearrangement joins TRBV4-1 to TRBJ2-4; whether TRBD2, the table's D call, matches the DNA was not checked. The sequence came from a man aged 25-45 years who had recovered from COVID-19. CDR3 residues: CASSQEVASGSVSAPEHF.